These 20 T cell receptor beta chains originate from one sample sequenced in a study of control samples from healthy donors and cancer patients. The assay was immunoSEQ multiplex PCR, and TCRdb's table has in-frame clones only and misses some. The table lists 85,000 to 100,000 clones, 90% to 95% of them singletons. Sequenced input: blood. These receptors were obtained from a man aged 18-30 years in good health.

This sequence joins TRBV2 and TRBJ2-1, with a possible D match to TRBD2 (5 bases). CDR3 length equals 13 residues. Per germline, CDR1 SNHLY and CDR2 FYNNEI. CDR3: CGVAGGSYNEQFF. CDR3 sequence (DNA): TGTGGCGTGGCGGGTGGGTCCTACAATGAGCAGTTCTTC.

The V gene is TRBV19, the J gene TRBJ2-3; 9 bases match TRBD2. Germline CDR1 is LNHDA and CDR2 is SQIVND (reference sequence). The CDR3 length is 17 residues. With V trimmed by 3 bases and J by 0 bases, 7 bases remained unmatched. The CDR3 DNA is TGTGCCAGTAGTATGGGAACTAGCGGGCTGAGCACAGATACGCAGTATTTT. The encoded protein is CASSMGTSGLSTDTQYF.

J is TRBJ1-1 and V is TRBV2; no definite D call. V was pared by 7 bases and J by 0 bases, with 9 bases between. Germline V lookup: CDR1 SNHLY, CDR2 FYNNEI. The CDR3 extends over 13 amino acids. CDR3 loop: CASKLLMNTEAFF. The CDR3 DNA sequence: TGTGCCAGCAAATTGTTAATGAACACTGAAGCTTTCTTT.

The V gene is TRBV9, the J gene TRBJ1-1; tentative D call: TRBD1 (6 bases). This CDR3 spans 13 amino acids. Trimming cost V 4 bases and J 3 bases, with 10 bases left between them. Germline CDR1 reads SGDLS; CDR2 reads YYNGEE. The CDR3 nucleotides are TGTGCCAGCAGCTCAGACAGGCACACTGAAGCTTTCTTT. Amino acid sequence: CASSSDRHTEAFF.

This chain connects TRBV15 to TRBJ1-6; no definite D call. The length of the CDR3 is 14 residues. Germline-derived CDR1 and CDR2 are LNHNV and YYDKDF (reference sequence). Trimming cost V 0 bases and J 9 bases, with 9 bases left between them. Written as DNA, the CDR3 is TGTGCCACCAGCAGAGATATGTGGGGTTCACCCCTCCACTTT. Encoded protein: CATSRDMWGSPLHF.

J is TRBJ1-2 and V is TRBV5-6, with 10 positions matching TRBD1. This CDR3 spans 18 amino acids. J was trimmed by 4 bases and V by 2 bases; bases with no gene match: 14. Germline assignment: CDR1 SGHDT and CDR2 YYEEEE. The CDR3 loop is CASSLGPGTGDMGYGYTF. Written as DNA, the CDR3 is TGTGCCAGCAGCTTAGGTCCCGGGACAGGGGATATGGGCTATGGCTACACCTTC. Full variable domain (missing parts from reference TRBV5-6 and TRBJ1-2): DAGVTQSPTHLIKTRGQQVTLRCSPKSGHDTVSWYQQALGQGPQFIFQYYEEEERQRGNFPDRFSGHQFPNYSSELNVNALLLGDSALYLCASSLGPGTGDMGYGYTFGSGTRLTVV.

The rearrangement joins TRBV2 to TRBJ1-5; D ambiguous. The CDR3 contains 16 residues. With 4 bases removed from V and 5 bases from J, the gap between germline ends came to 18 bases. Germline V gives CDR1 SNHLY, CDR2 FYNNEI. The CDR3 sequence is CASSVVAAVNDQPQHF. The CDR3 DNA sequence: TGTGCCAGCAGTGTGGTGGCGGCGGTAAACGATCAGCCCCAGCATTTT.

The chain's CDR3 is CASSDRGGGLYEQYF. CDR3 nucleotide sequence: TGTGCCAGCAGTGATAGGGGCGGGGGGTTGTACGAGCAGTACTTC. The rearrangement links TRBV2 to TRBJ2-7; TRBD2 matches at 8 bases. This CDR3 region has 15 residues. With 3 bases clipped from V and 4 bases from J, the junction kept 8 bases outside the gene matches. Per germline, CDR1 SNHLY and CDR2 FYNNEI.

The J gene is TRBJ1-4, the V gene TRBV27; D is perhaps TRBD1 (5 bases). The germline CDR1 and CDR2 sequences are MNHEY and SMNVEV (reference sequence). This CDR3 has 16 residues. V gave up 1 base and J gave up 8 bases, with 17 bases separating them. The DNA of the CDR3 is TGTGCCAGCAGTTTATTTTCTCGGGGCCCACGGGAAAAACTGTTTTTT. Translated, it gives CASSLFSRGPREKLFF.

J is TRBJ2-1 and V is TRBV4-1; 7 bases are a match to TRBD1. V lost 1 base and J lost 4; bases outside the gene matches: 4. Per the germline V gene, CDR1 is MGHRA and CDR2 is YSYEKL. This CDR3 has 15 residues. The CDR3: CASSQAGTVYNEQFF. Written as DNA, the CDR3 is TGCGCCAGCAGCCAAGCCGGGACAGTTTACAATGAGCAGTTCTTC.

The chain links TRBV9 to TRBJ2-7, with a tentative D call TRBD2 (5 bases). Germline V gene lookup returns CDR1 SGDLS and CDR2 YYNGEE. Deletions cut 0 bases from V and 0 bases from J, with 10 bases between. This CDR3 comprises 15 residues. The CDR3 loop is CASSVDSSSSYEQYF. The CDR3 nucleotides are TGTGCCAGCAGCGTAGATTCTAGCAGCTCCTACGAGCAGTACTTC. Full variable domain (missing parts from reference TRBV9 and TRBJ2-7): DSGVTQTPKHLITATGQRVTLRCSPRSGDLSVYWYQQSLDQGLQFLIQYYNGEERAKGNILERFSAQQFPDLHSELNLSSLELGDSALYFCASSVDSSSSYEQYFGPGTRLTVT.

The chain links TRBV3-1 (or the pseudogene TRBV3-2) to TRBJ1-2; D gene unclear. CDR3 length: 15 amino acids. Germline assignment: CDR1 LGHDT and CDR2 YNNKEL (reference sequence). The V end lost 1 base, the J end lost 1 base, and 10 bases lay between the germline ends. CDR3 nucleotide sequence: TGTGCCAGCAGCCAAGGGCACGGACTTAACTATGGCTACACCTTC. This sequence encodes CASSQGHGLNYGYTF.

The chain is built from TRBV27 and TRBJ1-1, with D uncertain. There are 13 residues in the CDR3. Germline CDR1 MNHEY, CDR2 SMNVEV (reference sequence). V was cut by 5 bases and J by 5 bases, with 12 bases left in between. The DNA for the CDR3 is TGTGCCAGCAGTCATAAAAGTAAGACTGAAGCTTTCTTT. It encodes CASSHKSKTEAFF.

The rearrangement uses TRBV12-3 or TRBV12-4 and TRBJ2-1; no firm D call. Trimming shortened V by 6 bases and J by 8 bases, and 11 bases separated the two germline ends. The CDR3 sequence is 12 residues long. CDR3 nucleotides: TGTGCCAGCAGGCCCGACAAGTATGAGCAGTTCTTC. This encodes CASRPDKYEQFF.

The J gene is TRBJ2-2, the V gene TRBV15; perhaps D is TRBD1 or TRBD2 (5 bases each). Germline CDR1 and CDR2: LNHNV and YYDKDF (reference sequence). The V end was cut by 3 bases, the J end by 6 bases, with 17 bases between. The CDR3 has 16 residues. CDR3 in DNA: TGTGCCACCAGCAGGGGGACGGAAAGCGGAGCCGGGGAGCTGTTTTTT. As protein: CATSRGTESGAGELFF. Full variable domain (rest looked up from reference TRBV15 and TRBJ2-2): DAMVIQNPRYQVTQFGKPVTLSCSQTLNHNVMYWYQQKSSQAPKLLFHYYDKDFNNEADTPDNFQSRRPNTSFCFLDIRSPGLGDTAMYLCATSRGTESGAGELFFGEGSRLTVL.

This chain uses TRBV14 with TRBJ1-6, with D possibly matching TRBD1 (5 bases). CDR3 size: 15 residues. Per the germline V gene, CDR1 is SGHDN and CDR2 is FVKESK. V was shortened by 4 bases and J by 7 bases, with 14 bases between the two germline ends. Written as DNA, the CDR3 is TGTGCCAGCAGCCTTACGAGGGGCAGCAATTCACCCCTCCACTTT. It codes for CASSLTRGSNSPLHF.

The V call is TRBV15, the J call TRBJ1-5; D is unresolved. Germline lookup yields CDR1 LNHNV and CDR2 YYDKDF (reference sequence). CDR3 length equals 14 residues. V was pared by 4 bases and J by 4 bases, with 11 bases between. As DNA, the CDR3 is TGTGCCACCAGCAATGAGGCTGGAAATCAGCCCCAGCATTTT. Protein sequence: CATSNEAGNQPQHF.

This clone showed up just once. The chain uses TRBV5-4 and TRBJ2-1; 7 bases line up with TRBD1. Trimming at V came to 4 bases and at J to 9 bases, leaving 10 bases not matched to a gene. The germline gives CDR1 SGHNT, CDR2 YYREEE (reference sequence). There are 14 residues in the CDR3. The DNA of the CDR3 is TGTGCCAGCAGCGTTACGGACAGGTCTGGTGAGCAGTTCTTC. This gives the protein CASSVTDRSGEQFF.

CDR3: CASRAARGGSYEQYF. The DNA of the CDR3 is TGTGCCAGCAGAGCTGCCAGGGGAGGTTCCTACGAGCAGTACTTC. The chain is built from TRBV27 and TRBJ2-7; tentatively, D is TRBD1 or TRBD2 (6 bases each). Trimming took 6 bases from V and 1 from J, leaving 16 bases between them. Germline V gives CDR1 MNHEY, CDR2 SMNVEV (reference sequence). There are 15 residues in the CDR3.

The chain combines TRBV4-3 with TRBJ1-4; TRBD1 might be the D (6 bases). V was cut by 0 bases and J by 5 bases, with 13 bases left in between. CDR3 size: 16 residues. Per germline, CDR1 LGHNA and CDR2 YSLEER. CDR3 residues: CASSQEWKGGNEKLFF. The DNA of the CDR3 is TGCGCCAGCAGCCAAGAGTGGAAAGGGGGGAATGAAAAACTGTTTTTT.